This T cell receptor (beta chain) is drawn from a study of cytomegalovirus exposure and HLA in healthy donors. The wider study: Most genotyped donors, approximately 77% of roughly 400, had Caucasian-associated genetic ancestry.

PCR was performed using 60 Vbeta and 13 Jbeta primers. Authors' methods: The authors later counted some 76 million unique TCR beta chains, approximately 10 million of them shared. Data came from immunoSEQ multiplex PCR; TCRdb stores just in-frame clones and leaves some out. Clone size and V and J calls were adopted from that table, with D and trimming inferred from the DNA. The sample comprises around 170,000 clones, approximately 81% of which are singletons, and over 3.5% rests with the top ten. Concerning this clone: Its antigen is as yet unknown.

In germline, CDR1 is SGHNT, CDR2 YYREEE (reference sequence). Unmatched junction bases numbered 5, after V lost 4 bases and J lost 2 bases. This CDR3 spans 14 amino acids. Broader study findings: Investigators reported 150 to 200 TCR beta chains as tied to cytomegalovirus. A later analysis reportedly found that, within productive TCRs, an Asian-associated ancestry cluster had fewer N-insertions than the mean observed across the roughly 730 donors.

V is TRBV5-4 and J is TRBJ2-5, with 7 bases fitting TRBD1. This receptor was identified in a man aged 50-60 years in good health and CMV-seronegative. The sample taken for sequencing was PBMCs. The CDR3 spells CASSTSGGQETQYF. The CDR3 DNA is TGTGCCAGCAGCACCTCAGGGGGTCAAGAGACCCAGTACTTC.